This T cell receptor beta chain was identified in a study of patients and donors after allogeneic stem cell transplantation. TCRdb re-analysed the RT-PCR reads in MiXCR, keeping a single row per CDR3 protein. The sample carries roughly 960,000 distinct CDR3 sequences, 18% recorded once. The V segment lost 2 bases and the J segment 7 bases; nucleotides outside the gene matches: 5. The germline gives CDR1 DFQATT, CDR2 SNEGSKA (reference sequence). This CDR3 has 13 amino acids. The TCR comes from a human donor who was either an allogeneic HSCT recipient or a stem cell or donor lymphocyte infusion donor (not recorded which). It is not recorded whose cells these are; they may come from a transplant donor. This chain connects TRBV20-1 to TRBJ2-7, with 10 nucleotides matching TRBD1. The sequenced material came from blood, either unsorted or a sorted T cell fraction (not recorded which). CDR3 nucleotides: TGCAGTGCTAGAAGACAGGGGGCGAGGGAGCAGTACTTC. Translated: CSARRQGAREQYF.